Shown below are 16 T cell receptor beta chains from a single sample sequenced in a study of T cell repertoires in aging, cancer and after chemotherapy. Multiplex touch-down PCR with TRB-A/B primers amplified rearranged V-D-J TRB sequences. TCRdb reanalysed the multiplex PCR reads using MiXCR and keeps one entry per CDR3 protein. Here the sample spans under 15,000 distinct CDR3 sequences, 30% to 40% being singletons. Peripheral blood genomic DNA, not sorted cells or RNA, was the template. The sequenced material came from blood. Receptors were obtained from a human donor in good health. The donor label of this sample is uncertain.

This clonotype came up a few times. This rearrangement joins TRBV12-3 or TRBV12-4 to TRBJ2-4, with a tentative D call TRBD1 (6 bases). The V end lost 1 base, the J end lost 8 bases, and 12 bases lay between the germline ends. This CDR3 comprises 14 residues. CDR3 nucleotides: TGTGCCAGCAGTTTAGGGCCAGGGGTTGACATTCAGTACTTC. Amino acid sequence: CASSLGPGVDIQYF.

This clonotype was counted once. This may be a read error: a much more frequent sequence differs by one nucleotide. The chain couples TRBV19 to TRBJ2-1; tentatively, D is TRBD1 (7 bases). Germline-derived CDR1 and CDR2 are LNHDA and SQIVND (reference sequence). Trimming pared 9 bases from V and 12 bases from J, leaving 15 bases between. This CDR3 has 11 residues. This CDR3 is CASIQGGRQFF. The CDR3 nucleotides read TGTGCCAGCATCCAGGGGGGTCGGCAGTTCTTC.

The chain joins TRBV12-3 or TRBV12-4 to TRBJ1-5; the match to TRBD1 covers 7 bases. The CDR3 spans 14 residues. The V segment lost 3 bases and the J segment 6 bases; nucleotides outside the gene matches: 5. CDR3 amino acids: CASSFSTGFQPQHF. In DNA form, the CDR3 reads TGTGCCAGCAGTTTCTCGACAGGGTTTCAGCCCCAGCATTTT.

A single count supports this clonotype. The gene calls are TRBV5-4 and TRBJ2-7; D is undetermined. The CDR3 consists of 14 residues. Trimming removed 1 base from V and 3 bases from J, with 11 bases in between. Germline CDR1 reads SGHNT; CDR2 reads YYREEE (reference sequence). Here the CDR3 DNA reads TGTGCCAGCAGCTTGTTAGACGAGAACTACGAGCAGTACTTC. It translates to CASSLLDENYEQYF.

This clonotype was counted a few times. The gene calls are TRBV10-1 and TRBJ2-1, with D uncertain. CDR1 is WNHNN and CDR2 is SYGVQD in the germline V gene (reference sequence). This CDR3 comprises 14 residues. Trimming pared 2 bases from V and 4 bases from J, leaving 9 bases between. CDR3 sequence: CASSEGIGYNEQFF. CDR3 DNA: TGCGCCAGCAGTGAGGGGATCGGGTACAATGAGCAGTTCTTC.

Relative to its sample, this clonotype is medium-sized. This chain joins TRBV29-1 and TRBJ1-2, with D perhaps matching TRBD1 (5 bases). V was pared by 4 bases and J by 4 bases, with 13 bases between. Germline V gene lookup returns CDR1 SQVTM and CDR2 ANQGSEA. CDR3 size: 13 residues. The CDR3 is CSVAPQGSYGYTF. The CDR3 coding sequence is TGCAGCGTTGCCCCGCAGGGAAGCTATGGCTACACCTTC.

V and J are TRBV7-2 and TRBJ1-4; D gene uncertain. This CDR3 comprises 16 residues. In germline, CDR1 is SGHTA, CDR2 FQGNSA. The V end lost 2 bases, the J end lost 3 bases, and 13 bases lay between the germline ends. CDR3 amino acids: CASSLPGEEANEKLFF. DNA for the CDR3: TGTGCCAGCAGCTTACCGGGAGAAGAGGCTAATGAAAAACTGTTTTTT.

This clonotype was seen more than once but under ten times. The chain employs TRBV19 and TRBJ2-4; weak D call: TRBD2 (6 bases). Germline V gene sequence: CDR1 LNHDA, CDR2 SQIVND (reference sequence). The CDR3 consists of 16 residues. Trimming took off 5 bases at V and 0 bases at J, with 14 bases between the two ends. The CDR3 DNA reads TGTGCCAGTAGTGTCCCGGGAGCACTAGCCAAAAACATTCAGTACTTC. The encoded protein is CASSVPGALAKNIQYF.

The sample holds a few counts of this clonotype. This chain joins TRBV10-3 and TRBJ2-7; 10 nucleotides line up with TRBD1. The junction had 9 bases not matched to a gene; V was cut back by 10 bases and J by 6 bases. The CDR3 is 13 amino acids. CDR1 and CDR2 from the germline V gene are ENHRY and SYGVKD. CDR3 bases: TGTGCCACCGGGGGGACAGGGGTCGCCGAGCAGTACTTC. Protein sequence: CATGGTGVAEQYF.

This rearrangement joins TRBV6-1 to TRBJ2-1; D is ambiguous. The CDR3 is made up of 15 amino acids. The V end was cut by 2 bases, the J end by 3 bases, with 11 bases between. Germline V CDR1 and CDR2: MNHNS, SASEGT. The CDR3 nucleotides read TGTGCCAGCAGTGAACGGGCAGCACTCTACAATGAGCAGTTCTTC. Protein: CASSERAALYNEQFF.

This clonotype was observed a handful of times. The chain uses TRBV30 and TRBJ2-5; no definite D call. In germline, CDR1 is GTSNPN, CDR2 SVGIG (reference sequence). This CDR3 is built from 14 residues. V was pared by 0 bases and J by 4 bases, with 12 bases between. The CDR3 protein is CAWSVHRVTETQYF. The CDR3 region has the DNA TGTGCCTGGAGTGTACATAGGGTAACAGAGACCCAGTACTTC.

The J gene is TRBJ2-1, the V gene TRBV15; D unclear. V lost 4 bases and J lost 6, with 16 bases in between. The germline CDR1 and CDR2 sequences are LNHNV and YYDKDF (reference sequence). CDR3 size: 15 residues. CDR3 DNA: TGTGCCACCAGCAAGCGACTCCCCCTCCGCAATGAGCAGTTCTTC. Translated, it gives CATSKRLPLRNEQFF.

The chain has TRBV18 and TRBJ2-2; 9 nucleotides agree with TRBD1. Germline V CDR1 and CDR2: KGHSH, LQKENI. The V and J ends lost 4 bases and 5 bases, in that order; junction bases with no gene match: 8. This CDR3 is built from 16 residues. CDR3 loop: CASSLPGQGRTGELFF. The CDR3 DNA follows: TGTGCCAGCTCACTACCCGGACAGGGGAGGACCGGGGAGCTGTTTTTT. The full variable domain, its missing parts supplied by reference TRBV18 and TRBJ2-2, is NAGVMQNPRHLVRRRGQEARLRCSPMKGHSHVYWYRQLPEEGLKFMVYLQKENIIDESGMPKERFSAEFPKEGPSILRIQQVVRGDSAAYFCASSLPGQGRTGELFFGEGSRLTVL.

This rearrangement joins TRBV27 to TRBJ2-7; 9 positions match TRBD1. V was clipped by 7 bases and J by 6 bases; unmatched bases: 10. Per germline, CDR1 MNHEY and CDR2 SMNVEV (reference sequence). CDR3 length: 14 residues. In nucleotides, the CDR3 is TGTGCCAGCAACCCCGGGACAGGGAGGTCCGAGCAGTACTTC. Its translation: CASNPGTGRSEQYF.

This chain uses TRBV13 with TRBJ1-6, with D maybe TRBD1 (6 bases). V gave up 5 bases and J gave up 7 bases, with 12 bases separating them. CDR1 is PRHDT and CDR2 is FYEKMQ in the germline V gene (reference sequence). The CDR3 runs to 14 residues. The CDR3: CASSLRTANSPLHF. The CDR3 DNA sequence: TGTGCCAGCAGCCTCCGGACAGCCAATTCACCCCTCCACTTT.

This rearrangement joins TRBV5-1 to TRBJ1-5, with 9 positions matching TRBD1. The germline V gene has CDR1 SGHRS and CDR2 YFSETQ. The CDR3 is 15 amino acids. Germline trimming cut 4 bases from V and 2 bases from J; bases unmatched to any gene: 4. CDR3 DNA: TGCGCCAGCAGCACGGGACAGGGTGGCAATCAGCCCCAGCATTTT. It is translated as CASSTGQGGNQPQHF.